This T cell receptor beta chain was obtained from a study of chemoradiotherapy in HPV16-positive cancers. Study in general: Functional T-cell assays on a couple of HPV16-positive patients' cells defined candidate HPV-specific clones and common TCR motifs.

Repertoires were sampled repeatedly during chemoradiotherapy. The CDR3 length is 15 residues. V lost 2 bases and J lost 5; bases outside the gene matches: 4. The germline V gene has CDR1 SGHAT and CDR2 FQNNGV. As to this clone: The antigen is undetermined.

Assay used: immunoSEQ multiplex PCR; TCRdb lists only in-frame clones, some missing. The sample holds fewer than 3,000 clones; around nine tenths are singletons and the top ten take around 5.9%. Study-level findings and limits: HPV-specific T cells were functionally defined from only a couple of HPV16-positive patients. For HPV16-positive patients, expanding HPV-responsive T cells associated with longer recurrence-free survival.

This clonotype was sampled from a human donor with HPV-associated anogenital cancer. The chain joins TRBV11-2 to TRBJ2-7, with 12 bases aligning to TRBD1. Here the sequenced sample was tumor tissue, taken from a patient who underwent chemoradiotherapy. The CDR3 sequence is CASSLLGTGGHEQYF. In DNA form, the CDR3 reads TGTGCCAGCAGCTTATTAGGGACAGGGGGCCACGAGCAGTACTTC. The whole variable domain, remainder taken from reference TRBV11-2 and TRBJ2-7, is EAGVAQSPRYKIIEKRQSVAFWCNPISGHATLYWYQQILGQGPKLLIQFQNNGVVDDSQLPKDRFSAERLKGVDSTLKIQPAKLEDSAVYLCASSLLGTGGHEQYFGPGTRLTVT.